This T cell receptor (beta chain) was captured in a study of shared clonotypes between healthy human individuals. Here immunoSEQ multiplex PCR was the method, and the copy in TCRdb shows in-frame clones only, minus some. The data contain around 1.9 million clones, 85% to 95% of them singletons. The CDR3 totals 14 residues. Germline CDR1 reads SGHTA; CDR2 reads FQGNSA. V lost 0 bases and J 3 bases, leaving 9 bases between the germline ends. Terminally differentiated effector memory CD45RA+ cells were left out of the naive CD8 fraction, which was CD45RO-negative and positively selected for CCR7. A remark on this clone: Other DNA variants within this sample encode the same CDR3.

The sequenced material came from naive CD8+ T cells from PBMCs. The rearrangement uses TRBV7-2 and TRBJ2-7; TRBD2 might be the D (5 bases). The sequence came from a man aged 18 to 29 in good health. Some clones in this sample may be carry-over from other donors' samples. The CDR3 DNA reads as TGTGCCAGCAGCTTAGCGGACTCCTACTACGAGCAGTACTTC. Amino acid sequence: CASSLADSYYEQYF.